This entry concerns a single T cell receptor (beta chain). One entry per CDR3 protein, called by TCRdb with MiXCR from the 5' RACE reads. The sample gives more than 350,000 distinct CDR3 sequences, approximately 10% of which show up once; roughly 18% is in the top ten. This specimen belongs to a study of T cells after yellow fever vaccination. This CDR3 comprises 15 residues. Looked up from germline, CDR1 is MNHEY and CDR2 is SVGEGT. The trim removed 6 bases at V and 2 bases at J, leaving 9 bases unmatched. The specimen was PBMCs, collected on the day of the first yellow fever vaccination. This sequence was found in a man younger than 35 who received the YFV17D yellow fever vaccine. The chain recombines TRBV6-2 or TRBV6-3 with TRBJ1-1; TRBD1 agrees at 7 bases. CDR3 residues: CASRTGTVLNTEAFF. The CDR3 DNA is TGTGCCAGCAGAACCGGGACAGTTCTCAACACTGAAGCTTTCTTT.